One and the same sample provided the 21 T cell receptor beta chains below, sequenced in a study of blood T cell repertoires in COVID-19. Repertoires were generated with immunoSEQ multiplex PCR, while TCRdb's copy carries only in-frame clones and drops some. Of about 150,000 clones in the sample, 80% to 90% were seen once. The specimen sequenced was peripheral blood. These receptor sequences come from a man aged 18 to 35 with COVID-19, enrolled during active disease.

This chain connects TRBV27 to TRBJ2-7, with 7 bases lining up with TRBD2. The V segment lost 6 bases and the J segment 7 bases; nucleotides outside the gene matches: 9. The CDR3 has 13 residues. The V gene's germline CDR1 is MNHEY and CDR2 SMNVEV (reference sequence). CDR3 in DNA: TGTGCCAGCAGCCGGGGGAGGGCGGGTGAGCAGTACTTC. The encoded protein is CASSRGRAGEQYF.

The chain joins TRBV3-1 (or the pseudogene TRBV3-2) to TRBJ2-1; D might be TRBD1 (5 bases). CDR3 length: 13 amino acids. Trimming left V 2 bases short and J 9 bases short, with 11 bases between. The germline gives CDR1 LGHDT, CDR2 YNNKEL (reference sequence). The CDR3 sequence is CASSQQGRGEQFF. CDR3 coding DNA: TGTGCCAGCAGCCAACAGGGAAGGGGTGAGCAGTTCTTC.

This clone was detected only once. The chain links TRBV23-1 to TRBJ2-6; D unclear. TRBV23-1 carries the ORF label, with uncertain function. The CDR3 sequence is 18 residues long. V was clipped by 3 bases and J by 0 bases, with 15 bases between them. The CDR3 nucleotides read TGCGCCAGCAGTCACCCGACACCGCAAAGCTCTGGGGCCAACGTCCTGACTTTC. This codes for CASSHPTPQSSGANVLTF.

The CDR3 spells CASSQGGLATHYNEQFF. DNA for the CDR3: TGCGCCAGCAGCCAAGGGGGACTAGCGACCCACTACAATGAGCAGTTCTTC. V gene TRBV4-3 combines with J gene TRBJ2-1; TRBD2 matches 10 bases. The V and J ends lost 1 base and 3 bases, in that order; junction bases with no gene match: 6. Germline V gene sequence: CDR1 LGHNA, CDR2 YSLEER. The CDR3 covers 17 residues.

V is TRBV6-2 or TRBV6-3 and J is TRBJ2-1, with TRBD2 matching 11 bases. The V segment lost 5 bases and the J segment 6 bases; nucleotides outside the gene matches: 12. Germline assignment: CDR1 MNHEY and CDR2 SVGEGT. The CDR3 loop spans 17 amino acids. The CDR3 region has the DNA TGTGCCAGCAGTAGACCCGCCGGACTAGCGGGTTTCAATGAGCAGTTCTTC. Its protein is CASSRPAGLAGFNEQFF.

The chain joins TRBV19 to TRBJ1-5, with 10 bases matching TRBD1. The germline CDR1 and CDR2 sequences are LNHDA and SQIVND (reference sequence). Unmatched junction bases numbered 7, after V lost 5 bases and J lost 0 bases. CDR3 length equals 17 residues. The CDR3 reads CASSLRTGGISNQPQHF. DNA for the CDR3: TGTGCCAGTAGTCTTCGGACAGGGGGTATTAGCAATCAGCCCCAGCATTTT.

The chain combines TRBV15 with TRBJ2-7, with a tentative D call TRBD2 (6 bases). V was shortened by 5 bases and J by 7 bases, with 12 bases between the two germline ends. In germline, CDR1 is LNHNV, CDR2 YYDKDF (reference sequence). CDR3 length: 12 residues. Here the CDR3 DNA reads TGTGCCACCAGCGTCCCTGGGGGGGAGCAGTACTTC. This gives the protein CATSVPGGEQYF.

The rearrangement uses TRBV24-1 and TRBJ1-1; D is unclear. CDR3 length: 14 amino acids. V was clipped by 0 bases and J by 11 bases, with 15 bases between them. CDR1 KGHDR and CDR2 SFDVKD come from the germline V gene. The CDR3 loop reads CATSDLGSPGRAFF. The CDR3 nucleotides read TGTGCCACCAGTGATTTGGGGTCCCCTGGGAGGGCTTTCTTT.

The chain carries TRBV30 and TRBJ2-2; perhaps TRBD1 as D (5 bases). Germline V gives CDR1 GTSNPN, CDR2 SVGIG (reference sequence). V was pared by 2 bases and J by 4 bases, with 11 bases between. The CDR3 has 14 amino acids. The CDR3 DNA follows: TGTGCCTGGAGTATAGGGGTAGGCACCGGGGAGCTGTTTTTT. Translated, it gives CAWSIGVGTGELFF.

The V and J genes are TRBV18 and TRBJ2-1; D not resolved. This CDR3 spans 12 amino acids. CDR1 KGHSH and CDR2 LQKENI come from the germline V gene. Trimming left V 6 bases short and J 4 bases short, with 7 bases between. CDR3 loop: CASSFVYNEQFF. CDR3 nucleotide sequence: TGTGCCAGCTCCTTCGTATACAATGAGCAGTTCTTC.

The J gene is TRBJ2-7, the V gene TRBV5-8; D may be TRBD2 (5 bases). V was trimmed by 7 bases and J by 6 bases, leaving 14 bases between them. The CDR3 is 12 residues long. Germline V gene data show CDR1 as SGHTS and CDR2 as YDEGEE. For the CDR3, the DNA is TGTGCCAGCTTACCGACGGGGAGCGAGCAGTACTTC. Its protein product is CASLPTGSEQYF. Looking up the rest from reference TRBV5-8 and TRBJ2-7 gives the full variable domain: EAGVTQSPTHLIKTRGQQATLRCSPISGHTSVYWYQQALGLGLQFLLWYDEGEERNRGNFPPRFSGRQFPNYSSELNVNALELEDSALYLCASLPTGSEQYFGPGTRLTVT.

As DNA, the CDR3 is TGTGCCAGCAGCTCCACTAGCGGGAGAAGGCACAATGAGCAGTTCTTC. Amino acid sequence: CASSSTSGRRHNEQFF. This chain links TRBV7-9 with TRBJ2-1, with 11 bases matching TRBD2. From germline, CDR1 is SEHNR and CDR2 FQNEAQ (reference sequence). V lost 4 bases and J lost 5; bases outside the gene matches: 7. The CDR3 covers 16 residues.

The CDR3 DNA reads TGTGCCAGCAGCCGCGTATACAATGAGCAGTTCTTC. Its protein is CASSRVYNEQFF. J is TRBJ2-1 and V is TRBV28; D ambiguous. CDR3 length: 12 residues. Germline-derived CDR1 and CDR2 are MDHEN and SYDVKM. V lost 6 bases, J lost 4 bases, and 7 bases lay in between.

This clone was seen a handful of times. V usage is TRBV19 and J usage is TRBJ2-2; TRBD2 agrees at 10 bases. The CDR3 consists of 17 residues. The V segment lost 8 bases and the J segment 0 bases; nucleotides outside the gene matches: 9. The germline V gene encodes CDR1 LNHDA and CDR2 SQIVND (reference sequence). CDR3 in amino acids: CASCRKREGPNTGELFF. The CDR3 DNA sequence: TGTGCCAGTTGTAGAAAGCGGGAGGGCCCGAACACCGGGGAGCTGTTTTTT.

The J gene is TRBJ2-1, the V gene TRBV7-2; D might be TRBD2 (5 bases). Germline CDR1 reads SGHTA; CDR2 reads FQGNSA. Trimming pared 5 bases from V and 2 bases from J, leaving 16 bases between. The CDR3 loop spans 16 amino acids. This CDR3 is CASSRAVRVTYNEQFF. The CDR3 DNA reads TGTGCCAGCAGCAGAGCAGTGAGGGTCACCTACAATGAGCAGTTCTTC.

This clone was recorded only once. The chain employs TRBV5-6 and TRBJ2-1; TRBD2 matches at 11 bases. Trimming removed 4 bases from V and 5 bases from J; junction bases left unmatched: 2. The germline V gene has CDR1 SGHDT and CDR2 YYEEEE. The CDR3 runs 14 residues. The CDR3: CASSPGLADNEQFF. The CDR3 bases are TGTGCCAGCAGCCCGGGACTAGCGGACAATGAGCAGTTCTTC.

This rearrangement joins TRBV7-8 to TRBJ2-2, with TRBD1 matching 7 bases. The germline V gene has CDR1 SGHVS and CDR2 FQNEAQ. V shed 5 bases, J shed 3 bases, and the junction held 3 bases outside the gene matches. This CDR3 has 14 residues. DNA of the CDR3: TGTGCCAGCAGCCCGGGACAGTACACCGGGGAGCTGTTTTTT. Translated: CASSPGQYTGELFF.

V is TRBV14 and J is TRBJ1-3; TRBD1 might be the D (6 bases). Deletions cut 2 bases from V and 0 bases from J, with 8 bases between. The CDR3 is 15 residues long. The germline CDR1 and CDR2 sequences are SGHDN and FVKESK. CDR3: CASSQTGYSGNTIYF. CDR3 coding DNA: TGTGCCAGCAGCCAAACAGGGTACTCTGGAAACACCATATATTTT.

In its sample, this clone was seen a few times. The J gene is TRBJ1-2, the V gene TRBV6-2 or TRBV6-3, with D possibly being TRBD1 (5 bases). The germline gives CDR1 MNHEY, CDR2 SVGEGT. Trimming stripped 5 bases from V and 8 bases from J, with 15 bases between. The CDR3 totals 13 residues. The CDR3 spells CASSLGARSGYTF. The CDR3 bases are TGTGCCAGCAGTCTAGGGGCACGGAGCGGCTACACCTTC.

The chain links TRBV9 to TRBJ2-5; 7 nucleotides match TRBD1. V shed 4 bases, J shed 5 bases, and the junction held 8 bases outside the gene matches. This CDR3 region has 14 residues. The germline CDR1 and CDR2 sequences are SGDLS and YYNGEE. CDR3 coding DNA: TGTGCCAGCAGCAACGACAGGGTAGGGGAGACCCAGTACTTC. This codes for CASSNDRVGETQYF.

V usage is TRBV24-1 and J usage is TRBJ2-1; possible D gene TRBD1, 6 bases. This CDR3 has 16 amino acids. In germline, CDR1 is KGHDR, CDR2 SFDVKD. V was shortened by 4 bases and J by 0 bases, with 12 bases between the two germline ends. CDR3 bases: TGTGCCACCAGTGACCCAGACAGGAGCTCCTACAATGAGCAGTTCTTC. Translating gives CATSDPDRSSYNEQFF.